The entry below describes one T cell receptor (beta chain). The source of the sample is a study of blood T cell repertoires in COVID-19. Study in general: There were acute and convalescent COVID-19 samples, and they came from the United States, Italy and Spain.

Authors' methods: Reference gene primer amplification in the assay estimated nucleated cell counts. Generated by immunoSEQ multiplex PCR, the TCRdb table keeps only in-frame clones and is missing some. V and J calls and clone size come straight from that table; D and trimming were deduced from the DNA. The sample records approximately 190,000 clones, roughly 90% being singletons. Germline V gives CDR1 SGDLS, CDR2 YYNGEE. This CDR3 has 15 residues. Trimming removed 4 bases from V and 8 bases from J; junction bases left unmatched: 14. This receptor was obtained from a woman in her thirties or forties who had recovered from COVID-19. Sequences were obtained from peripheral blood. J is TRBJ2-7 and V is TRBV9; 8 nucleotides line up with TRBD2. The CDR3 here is CASSKAGEGITQQYF. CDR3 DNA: TGTGCCAGCAGCAAAGCGGGAGAGGGAATTACGCAGCAGTACTTC.